This T cell receptor (beta chain) derives from a study of shared clonotypes between healthy human individuals. Study details: Per-donor plates numbered three CD4 naive, three CD4 memory, two CD8 naive and one CD8 memory.

This CDR3 has 14 residues. Per the germline V gene, CDR1 is SGHVS and CDR2 is FQNEAQ. The V end was cut by 8 bases, the J end by 5 bases, with 16 bases between. Profiled with immunoSEQ multiplex PCR; TCRdb holds only in-frame clones, not every one. The sample includes 2 million to 2.5 million clones, about 94% seen only once; the top ten take around 0.13%. Naive CD4+ cells were CD45RA-selected; the remaining cells were memory. Sequenced material: naive CD4+ T cells sorted from blood. Subset given: CD45RA+ positively selected. This receptor was obtained from a man aged 18 to 30 in good health. The rearrangement uses TRBV7-8 and TRBJ1-5; no clear D. CDR3 in DNA: TGTGCCAGCTCGTTGAACGGGTGGGATCAGCCCCAGCATTTT. Amino acids: CASSLNGWDQPQHF.